Following are 24 T cell receptor beta chains from one sample sequenced in a study of T cell responses to AZD1222 COVID-19 vaccine. Some clones are missing from TCRdb's copy, which holds only in-frame ones; the method was immunoSEQ multiplex PCR. The sample has approximately 160,000 clones, 70% to 90% seen once. Specimen: peripheral blood, collected on day 0 of AZD1222 vaccination. The receptors were gathered from an adult in good health.

This chain uses TRBV10-3 with TRBJ1-5, with D unclear. Germline-derived CDR1 and CDR2 are ENHRY and SYGVKD. Trimming stripped 8 bases from V and 3 bases from J, with 14 bases between. This CDR3 is built from 14 residues. Written as DNA, the CDR3 is TGTGCCATCGGAACCGAGGTTCCCAATCAGCCCCAGCATTTT. Translation gives CAIGTEVPNQPQHF.

V gene TRBV27 combines with J gene TRBJ1-1, with a possible D match to TRBD1 (6 bases). With 3 bases removed from V and 1 base from J, the gap between germline ends came to 9 bases. Per germline, CDR1 MNHEY and CDR2 SMNVEV (reference sequence). The CDR3 contains 14 residues. The CDR3 nucleotides are TGTGCCAGCAGTTTCCACAGGGCGAACACTGAAGCTTTCTTT. It encodes CASSFHRANTEAFF.

This chain links TRBV4-3 with TRBJ1-2; 9 nucleotides align to TRBD1. This CDR3 region has 14 residues. The germline gives CDR1 LGHNA, CDR2 YSLEER. V lost 3 bases to trimming and J lost 5 bases; unmatched junction nucleotides: 4. As DNA, the CDR3 is TGCGCCAGCAGCCAGGACAGGGGACTTTATGGCTACACCTTC. This gives the protein CASSQDRGLYGYTF.

The chain links TRBV2 to TRBJ2-7, with TRBD2 matching 8 bases. The germline V gene encodes CDR1 SNHLY and CDR2 FYNNEI. CDR3 size: 15 residues. The ends lost 1 base at V and 3 bases at J; junction bases unmatched: 5. This CDR3 is CASSEGAGGGYEQYF. CDR3 coding DNA: TGTGCCAGCAGTGAAGGGGCGGGAGGTGGCTACGAGCAGTACTTC.

The chain couples TRBV5-3 to TRBJ2-7, with 11 bases lining up with TRBD2. TRBV5-3 is an ORF; its function is uncertain. V lost 0 bases to trimming and J lost 3 bases; unmatched junction nucleotides: 11. The CDR3 spans 18 residues. The CDR3 nucleotides are TGTGCCAGAAGCTTGGGTAGCGGGAGGGCCCCGGACTTCTACGAGCAGTACTTC. Translating it yields CARSLGSGRAPDFYEQYF.

The CDR3 here is CASSYRQGEVLFF. DNA for the CDR3: TGTGCCAGCAGTTACCGACAGGGGGAAGTCCTGTTCTTC. The chain is built from TRBV6-5 and TRBJ2-1, with 9 nucleotides matching TRBD1. The germline V gene encodes CDR1 MNHEY and CDR2 SVGAGI. Trimming took 2 bases from V and 15 from J; bases not matched to a gene: 8. The CDR3 has 13 amino acids.

V usage is TRBV4-1 and J usage is TRBJ1-5; no reliable D call. V was clipped by 9 bases and J by 0 bases, with 9 bases between them. The CDR3 consists of 13 residues. Germline CDR1 and CDR2: MGHRA and YSYEKL. This CDR3 reads CARAGYSNQPQHF. CDR3 nucleotides: TGCGCCAGAGCGGGGTATAGCAATCAGCCCCAGCATTTT.

The V call is TRBV7-2, the J call TRBJ2-7, with 7 nucleotides matching TRBD2. The CDR3 covers 14 residues. Germline lookup yields CDR1 SGHTA and CDR2 FQGNSA. Trimming took 0 bases from V and 2 from J; bases not matched to a gene: 1. The CDR3 spells CASSLALAAYEQYF. The CDR3 coding sequence is TGTGCCAGCAGCTTAGCCCTAGCGGCCTACGAGCAGTACTTC.

The V and J genes are TRBV6-5 and TRBJ1-2; no clear D. The ends were cut back, 8 bases at V and 4 bases at J, with 8 bases in the middle. The CDR3 totals 11 residues. CDR1 is MNHEY, CDR2 SVGAGI, per germline. The CDR3 region has the DNA TGTGCCAGCGGGGATATCTATGGCTACACCTTC. This translates into CASGDIYGYTF.

The J gene is TRBJ1-3, the V gene TRBV7-6, with D maybe TRBD1 (5 bases). The V gene's germline CDR1 is SGHVS and CDR2 FNYEAQ. The V end was cut by 1 base, the J end by 4 bases, with 17 bases between. This CDR3 is 17 amino acids long. The CDR3 DNA follows: TGTGCCAGCAGCTTAGGGGGGGACCGAAGAGCAGGAAACACCATATATTTT. This encodes CASSLGGDRRAGNTIYF.

This chain uses TRBV5-1 with TRBJ2-1; TRBD2 matches 8 bases. CDR3 length: 16 residues. V shed 7 bases and J 9 bases; nucleotides not matched to a gene: 18. Germline V CDR1 and CDR2: SGHRS, YFSETQ. In nucleotides, the CDR3 is TGCGCCAGCTCCCGAGGGCTAGCGGGTGGTGAGGGTGAGCAGTTCTTC. It is translated as CASSRGLAGGEGEQFF.

The chain joins TRBV11-3 to TRBJ2-7; 7 bases line up with TRBD1. The V gene's germline CDR1 is SGHNT and CDR2 YENEEA. After removal of 6 bases from V and 0 bases from J, the junction contained 5 bases not matched to a gene. This CDR3 contains 14 residues. CDR3 sequence reads: CASSSTGFSYEQYF. Here the CDR3 DNA reads TGTGCCAGCAGTTCGACAGGGTTCTCCTACGAGCAGTACTTC.

The chain employs TRBV6-1 and TRBJ2-1, with D uncertain. CDR1 and CDR2 from the germline V gene are MNHNS and SASEGT. CDR3 length: 12 amino acids. V dropped 0 bases and J dropped 9 bases, with 6 bases sitting between them. CDR3 coding DNA: TGTGCCAGCAGTGAAGCGCTTGGTGAGCAGTTCTTC. It encodes CASSEALGEQFF.

The chain uses TRBV6-5 and TRBJ2-1, with a possible D match to TRBD2 (5 bases). Trimming cost V 10 bases and J 5 bases, with 15 bases left between them. Looked up from germline, CDR1 is MNHEY and CDR2 is SVGAGI. CDR3 length equals 13 residues. CDR3 bases: TGTGCCACACGCGGGCTCCTCGACAATGAGCAGTTCTTC. Translated, it gives CATRGLLDNEQFF.

V usage is TRBV19 and J usage is TRBJ2-3; 9 bases agree with TRBD1. CDR1 is LNHDA, CDR2 SQIVND, per germline (reference sequence). Germline trimming cut 9 bases from V and 5 bases from J; bases unmatched to any gene: 9. There are 14 residues in the CDR3. The CDR3 spells CASSDRGTGDTQYF. The CDR3 DNA is TGTGCCAGCAGCGACAGGGGGACGGGAGATACGCAGTATTTT. The full variable domain, rest sourced from reference TRBV19 and TRBJ2-3, is DGGITQSPKYLFRKEGQNVTLSCEQNLNHDAMYWYRQDPGQGLRLIYYSQIVNDFQKGDIAEGYSVSREKKESFPLTVTSAQKNPTAFYLCASSDRGTGDTQYFGPGTRLTVL.

V usage is TRBV9 and J usage is TRBJ2-1; D gene uncertain. Germline lookup yields CDR1 SGDLS and CDR2 YYNGEE. The CDR3 sequence is 14 residues long. V was cut by 3 bases and J by 2 bases, with 9 bases left in between. The CDR3 spells CASSAPDPYNEQFF. The CDR3 DNA is TGTGCCAGCAGCGCCCCGGATCCCTACAATGAGCAGTTCTTC.

The chain employs TRBV19 and TRBJ2-1, with no clear D. Germline V gene sequence: CDR1 LNHDA, CDR2 SQIVND (reference sequence). V was pared by 7 bases and J by 6 bases, with 16 bases between. The CDR3 contains 14 residues. CDR3 region: CASTPNGRRNEQFF. For the CDR3, the DNA is TGTGCCAGTACCCCCAATGGCCGCCGCAATGAGCAGTTCTTC.

V and J are TRBV28 and TRBJ2-7, with D maybe TRBD1 (6 bases). V was clipped by 6 bases and J by 5 bases, with 11 bases between them. The germline V gene has CDR1 MDHEN and CDR2 SYDVKM. The CDR3 contains 12 residues. As DNA, the CDR3 is TGTGCCAGCAGGACAGGACCCAACGAGCAGTACTTC. Translated, it gives CASRTGPNEQYF.

V and J are TRBV19 and TRBJ1-4, with 9 bases that match TRBD1. The trim removed 6 bases at V and 3 bases at J, leaving 11 bases unmatched. The CDR3 contains 17 residues. The germline V gene has CDR1 LNHDA and CDR2 SQIVND (reference sequence). DNA of the CDR3: TGTGCCAGTAGGTCCGGGACAGGGACCGCTGCTAATGAAAAACTGTTTTTT. Its protein is CASRSGTGTAANEKLFF.

The gene calls are TRBV6-5 and TRBJ1-2; D is possibly TRBD1 (5 bases). The CDR3 sequence is 15 residues long. Trimming shortened V by 5 bases and J by 4 bases, and 17 bases separated the two germline ends. Germline lookup yields CDR1 MNHEY and CDR2 SVGAGI. CDR3 sequence: CASSLRTGYGYGYTF. CDR3 sequence (DNA): TGTGCCAGCAGTCTTAGAACAGGCTACGGCTATGGCTACACCTTC.

This clone has at least ten counts. The V call is TRBV7-6, the J call TRBJ1-1; 7 bases are a match to TRBD1. CDR1 is SGHVS, CDR2 FNYEAQ, per germline. The CDR3 runs 15 residues. Trimming cost V 1 base and J 8 bases; bases outside gene matches: 10. In nucleotides, the CDR3 is TGTGCCAGCAGCTTAGTTGGGTACGACAGGGTCGAAGCTTTCTTT. Its protein is CASSLVGYDRVEAFF.

The gene calls are TRBV12-3 or TRBV12-4 and TRBJ1-1; D is unclear. Trimming cost V 0 bases and J 2 bases, with 1 base left between them. This CDR3 comprises 12 residues. CDR3 nucleotide sequence: TGTGCCAGCAGTTTAGCAAACACTGAAGCTTTCTTT. Translation gives CASSLANTEAFF.

This clone came up once. V and J are TRBV7-9 and TRBJ1-2; a possible D gene is TRBD1 (5 bases). Trimming took off 4 bases at V and 7 bases at J, with 16 bases between the two ends. This CDR3 is 14 amino acids long. In germline, CDR1 is SEHNR, CDR2 FQNEAQ (reference sequence). The CDR3 is CASSSETRRGGYTF. CDR3 nucleotide sequence: TGTGCCAGCAGCTCGGAGACCCGGAGGGGTGGCTACACCTTC.

V usage is TRBV5-8 and J usage is TRBJ2-6; perhaps TRBD1 as D (6 bases). V lost 1 base and J 4 bases, leaving 15 bases between the germline ends. CDR3 length: 17 residues. Germline V gene lookup returns CDR1 SGHTS and CDR2 YDEGEE. This chain's CDR3 is CASSLLKGGTGANVLTF. The CDR3 nucleotides are TGTGCCAGCAGCTTGTTAAAAGGGGGAACCGGGGCCAACGTCCTGACTTTC.